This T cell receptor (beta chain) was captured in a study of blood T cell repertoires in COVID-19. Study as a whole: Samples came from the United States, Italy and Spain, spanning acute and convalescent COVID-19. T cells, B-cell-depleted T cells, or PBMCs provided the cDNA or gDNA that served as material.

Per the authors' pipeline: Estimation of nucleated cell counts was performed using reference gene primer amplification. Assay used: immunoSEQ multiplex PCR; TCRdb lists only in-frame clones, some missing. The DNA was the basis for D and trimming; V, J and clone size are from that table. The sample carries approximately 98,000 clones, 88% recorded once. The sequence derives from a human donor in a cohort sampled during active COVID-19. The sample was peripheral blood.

The chain's CDR3 is CATSRENRVVNEQFF. In DNA form, the CDR3 reads TGTGCCACCAGCAGAGAGAACAGGGTTGTAAATGAGCAGTTCTTC. The rearrangement joins TRBV15 to TRBJ2-1; maybe TRBD1 (6 bases). This CDR3 has 15 amino acids. Germline-derived CDR1 and CDR2 are LNHNV and YYDKDF (reference sequence). V lost 0 bases, J lost 7 bases, and 13 bases lay in between.